The 24 T cell receptor beta chains presented below share a single source sample, sequenced in a study of T-cell reconstitution after alpha-beta-depleted transplantation in children (dated by TCRdb to 2016 to 2018). The library relied on PCR. Sequenced using an Illumina HiSeq 2500. Molecular barcoding was employed in the preparation of TCR libraries, with unique molecular identifiers being used to normalize TCRbeta repertoire quantification. Using fastp at Q25 and MiXCR, TCRdb reprocessed the public reads and kept productive beta chains. For every CDR3 protein sequence, its rows merge into one entry that carries the most common genes and DNA. Within this sample are 330,000 or so distinct CDR3 sequences, with 10% of them counted one time only. The ten largest clones capture 2% to 3% of the sample. Sequencing used PBMCs from the stem cell graft donor, obtained from the stem cell graft. The source is a human donor who donated a stem cell graft to a child with acute lymphoblastic leukemia.

This clonotype appeared a few times. Here the CDR3 DNA reads TGCGCCAGCAGCTTGGGGGGAGTGGGATCCTACGAGCAGTACTTC. Translated: CASSLGGVGSYEQYF. The V and J genes are TRBV5-1 and TRBJ2-7; maybe TRBD2 (5 bases). The CDR3 contains 15 residues. CDR1 is SGHRS and CDR2 is YFSETQ in the germline V gene. Trimming left V 0 bases short and J 1 base short, with 11 bases between.

The rearrangement uses TRBV6-1 and TRBJ2-7, with D tentatively TRBD1 or TRBD2 (5 bases each). V lost 4 bases and J lost 4, with 14 bases in between. The germline V gene has CDR1 MNHNS and CDR2 SASEGT. The CDR3 covers 14 residues. This CDR3 is CASSAGTVRYEQYF. The CDR3 nucleotides are TGTGCCAGCAGTGCCGGGACGGTCCGATACGAGCAGTACTTC.

This clonotype was counted a few times. The rearrangement links TRBV20-1 to TRBJ1-1, with D possibly being TRBD1 (6 bases). Trimming took 0 bases from V and 0 from J, leaving 11 bases between them. CDR1 is DFQATT, CDR2 SNEGSKA, per germline (reference sequence). The CDR3 loop spans 15 amino acids. The CDR3 loop reads CSARDRGLMNTEAFF. The CDR3 coding sequence is TGCAGTGCTAGAGATCGGGGGCTCATGAACACTGAAGCTTTCTTT.

The rearrangement uses TRBV9 and TRBJ2-5; D might be TRBD1 or TRBD2, each matching 6 bases. V dropped 2 bases and J dropped 4 bases, with 12 bases sitting between them. The germline CDR1 and CDR2 sequences are SGDLS and YYNGEE. There are 14 residues in the CDR3. The DNA for the CDR3 is TGTGCCAGCAGCGTCTTGGGGGGCGGAGAGACCCAGTACTTC. The encoded protein is CASSVLGGGETQYF.

The chain combines TRBV30 with TRBJ1-2; perhaps TRBD1 as D (5 bases). The CDR3 sequence is 15 residues long. The germline V gene has CDR1 GTSNPN and CDR2 SVGIG (reference sequence). The V gene lost 0 bases and the J gene lost 7 bases, with 18 bases spanning the gap. The CDR3 sequence is CAWSVLRGTIGGYTF. The CDR3, as DNA: TGTGCCTGGAGTGTACTTAGGGGAACTATCGGTGGCTACACCTTC.

This clonotype appeared a few times. This chain connects TRBV4-1 to TRBJ1-4; perhaps TRBD1 as D (5 bases). Germline CDR1 reads MGHRA; CDR2 reads YSYEKL. Trimming removed 0 bases from V and 7 bases from J, with 15 bases in between. The CDR3 is made up of 16 amino acids. The CDR3 coding sequence is TGCGCCAGCAGCCAAGAACAGGAACGGTTAAGTGAAAAACTGTTTTTT. Its translation is CASSQEQERLSEKLFF.

The chain joins TRBV9 to TRBJ2-2; a possible D gene is TRBD2 (6 bases). Trimming shortened V by 2 bases and J by 4 bases, and 15 bases separated the two germline ends. Germline V CDR1 and CDR2: SGDLS, YYNGEE. CDR3 size: 16 residues. As DNA, the CDR3 is TGTGCCAGCAGCGTCTCCCCCGGGACTGGCACCGGGGAGCTGTTTTTT. Amino acids: CASSVSPGTGTGELFF.

The chain recombines TRBV9 with TRBJ2-3, with 9 positions matching TRBD1. The germline V gene has CDR1 SGDLS and CDR2 YYNGEE. With 1 base clipped from V and 2 bases from J, the junction kept 5 bases outside the gene matches. This CDR3 contains 16 residues. The CDR3 DNA is TGTGCCAGCAGCGTACGTAGACAGGGGGTCACAGATACGCAGTATTTT. It specifies CASSVRRQGVTDTQYF.

This chain connects TRBV20-1 to TRBJ2-1; D may correspond to TRBD1 or TRBD2 (5 bases each). Germline V gene lookup returns CDR1 DFQATT and CDR2 SNEGSKA (reference sequence). Trimming stripped 1 base from V and 7 bases from J, with 20 bases between. This CDR3 region has 16 residues. The CDR3 spells CSARAQPGAKRNEQFF. Here the CDR3 DNA reads TGCAGTGCTAGAGCCCAACCCGGGGCCAAAAGGAATGAGCAGTTCTTC.

CDR3 protein: CASSRGIWTESTDTQYF. The DNA for the CDR3 is TGTGCCAGCAGTAGGGGCATCTGGACAGAGTCCACAGATACGCAGTATTTT. V gene TRBV6-2 or TRBV6-3 combines with J gene TRBJ2-3; weak D call: TRBD1 (6 bases). This CDR3 comprises 17 residues. Between the trimmed V and J ends, which lost 5 bases and 2 bases, there was a span of 20 bases. Germline V gene lookup returns CDR1 MNHEY and CDR2 SVGEGT.

The table lists this clonotype with a few counts. One end of the junction is discordant with germline, which a read error may explain. This chain links TRBV6-4 with TRBJ1-1; unclear D gene. This CDR3 has 14 residues. From germline, CDR1 is MRHNA and CDR2 SNTAGT. The DNA for the CDR3 is TGTGCCAGCAGTGGAGCCGGGATGAAGACTGAAGCTTTCTTT. Protein sequence: CASSGAGMKTEAFF.

This clonotype came up many times. J is TRBJ2-1 and V is TRBV5-1; no clear D. Trimming stripped 6 bases from V and 0 bases from J, with 7 bases between. Per germline, CDR1 SGHRS and CDR2 YFSETQ. The CDR3 length is 13 residues. The CDR3 region is CASTGASYNEQFF. In DNA, the CDR3 is TGCGCCAGCACCGGTGCCTCCTACAATGAGCAGTTCTTC.

This clonotype was counted between two and nine times. The chain has TRBV7-6 and TRBJ2-7; TRBD1 aligns across 9 bases. CDR1 and CDR2 from the germline V gene are SGHVS and FNYEAQ. J was trimmed by 6 bases and V by 6 bases; bases with no gene match: 9. The CDR3 is 14 amino acids. In DNA form, the CDR3 reads TGTGCCAGCAGTTCGGACAGGGGAGAGTTCGAGCAGTACTTC. It is translated as CASSSDRGEFEQYF.

This clonotype was picked up many times. The genes are TRBV27 and TRBJ2-7; D is perhaps TRBD1 or TRBD2 (5 bases each). Germline values: CDR1 MNHEY, CDR2 SMNVEV (reference sequence). V was clipped by 2 bases and J by 1 base, with 15 bases between them. The CDR3 runs to 16 residues. CDR3 DNA sequence: TGTGCCAGCAGTTTACGGGACGGGTCCGTTTCCTACGAGCAGTACTTC. Translating gives CASSLRDGSVSYEQYF.

There are a few counts of this clonotype. The V gene is TRBV19, the J gene TRBJ2-7; 9 positions match TRBD2. Trimming took 3 bases from V and 1 from J; bases not matched to a gene: 7. The CDR3 runs to 16 residues. CDR1 and CDR2 (germline): LNHDA, SQIVND (reference sequence). CDR3 loop: CASSIASGTRSYEQYF. In DNA form, the CDR3 reads TGTGCCAGTAGTATCGCTAGCGGGACTCGTTCCTACGAGCAGTACTTC.

This clonotype has a handful of counts. The J gene is TRBJ2-3, the V gene TRBV24-1, with D possibly matching TRBD2 (5 bases). Germline CDR1 is KGHDR and CDR2 is SFDVKD. This CDR3 is built from 15 residues. V was clipped by 3 bases and J by 6 bases, with 15 bases between them. The CDR3 protein is CATSDDRTDSDTQYF. DNA for the CDR3: TGTGCCACCAGTGATGACCGGACTGACTCGGATACGCAGTATTTT.

This chain joins TRBV5-1 and TRBJ2-7; D not resolved. Deletions cut 1 base from V and 2 bases from J, with 7 bases between. The CDR3 is 13 residues long. Germline lookup yields CDR1 SGHRS and CDR2 YFSETQ. The CDR3 nucleotides read TGCGCCAGCAGCTTGATCGGGCCCTACGAGCAGTACTTC. Protein sequence: CASSLIGPYEQYF.

This clonotype was seen more than once but under ten times. This rearrangement joins TRBV7-9 to TRBJ2-7, with TRBD2 as a possible D gene (5 bases). With 4 bases removed from V and 2 bases from J, the gap between germline ends came to 9 bases. This CDR3 is 13 amino acids long. The germline CDR1 and CDR2 sequences are SEHNR and FQNEAQ (reference sequence). This CDR3 reads CASSSPGTYEQYF. In DNA, the CDR3 is TGTGCCAGCAGCTCCCCCGGGACCTACGAGCAGTACTTC.

This clonotype was seen repeatedly, ten times or more. The CDR3 protein is CATSMDRGSGANVLTF. CDR3 bases: TGTGCCACCAGCATGGACAGGGGCTCTGGGGCCAACGTCCTGACTTTC. V gene TRBV15 combines with J gene TRBJ2-6, with 9 bases lining up with TRBD1. Trimming removed 4 bases from V and 0 bases from J; junction bases left unmatched: 1. This CDR3 has 16 residues. Germline-derived CDR1 and CDR2 are LNHNV and YYDKDF (reference sequence).

As to this clonotype: One end of the junction fails to match germline, which may point to a read error. This chain uses TRBV7-9 with TRBJ2-7, with TRBD2 matching 13 bases. The CDR3 length is 13 residues. Germline CDR1 and CDR2: SEHNR and FQNEAQ (reference sequence). The CDR3 here is CASSDGLAGESDF. The CDR3 DNA reads as TGTGCCAGCAGCGACGGACTAGCGGGAGAGTCGGACTTC.

The V gene is TRBV12-3 or TRBV12-4, the J gene TRBJ2-3; 10 bases are shared with TRBD2. The CDR3 runs to 18 residues. With V trimmed by 2 bases and J by 0 bases, 8 bases remained unmatched. The CDR3 bases are TGTGCCAGCAGTTTAATGCTAGCGGGAGACTCTAGCACAGATACGCAGTATTTT. This translates into CASSLMLAGDSSTDTQYF.

This clonotype was seen a handful of times. V and J are TRBV29-1 and TRBJ2-1; TRBD2 aligns across 10 bases. Losses at the gene ends were 1 base for V and 4 bases for J; bases not matched to a gene: 10. The germline CDR1 and CDR2 sequences are SQVTM and ANQGSEA. The CDR3 extends over 17 amino acids. The DNA for the CDR3 is TGCAGCGTTGAAGGTGTGGCTAGCGGGAGTGGGTACAATGAGCAGTTCTTC. Amino acid sequence: CSVEGVASGSGYNEQFF.

This clonotype was detected many times. V and J are TRBV20-1 and TRBJ2-1; 9 nucleotides align to TRBD2. V gave up 3 bases and J gave up 6 bases; unmatched junction bases: 6. The CDR3 contains 14 residues. Looked up from germline, CDR1 is DFQATT and CDR2 is SNEGSKA (reference sequence). The DNA of the CDR3 is TGCAGTGCTAGGCTAGCGGGACGGCGCAATGAGCAGTTCTTC. It codes for CSARLAGRRNEQFF.

The chain is built from TRBV28 and TRBJ1-4; the D gene is possibly TRBD1 (5 bases). Trimming took off 6 bases at V and 3 bases at J, with 11 bases between the two ends. The CDR3 has 14 amino acids. Germline loops: CDR1 MDHEN, CDR2 SYDVKM. The CDR3 coding sequence is TGTGCCAGCAGCATGGGGGTGGCTAATGAAAAACTGTTTTTT. Encoded protein: CASSMGVANEKLFF.